The sequence of this T cell receptor beta chain was determined in a study of T cells in localized non-small cell lung cancer. Method: immunoSEQ multiplex PCR; TCRdb's copy keeps in-frame clones and lacks some. This table holds about 92,000 clones, roughly 93% found once. Germline CDR1 reads MNHNS; CDR2 reads SASEGT. This CDR3 region has 15 residues. The J segment lost 10 bases and the V segment lost 4 bases, leaving 5 bases of the junction unmatched. The sample consisted of PBMCs, taken before any cancer treatment. The V call is TRBV6-1, the J call TRBJ2-1, with TRBD2 matching 15 bases. The receptor was isolated from a woman aged 40 to 75 with stage II squamous cell lung carcinoma. The CDR3 bases are TGTGCCAGCAGTGTGGGACTAGCGGGAGGTCGGGAGCAGTTCTTC. Its protein product is CASSVGLAGGREQFF.